This entry features one TCR beta chain sequence. Sequencing was performed with immunoSEQ multiplex PCR; in TCRdb, only in-frame clones are kept and a portion is missing. The sample shows tens of thousands of clones, approximately 88% of them seen only once. The data were obtained in a study of blood T cell repertoires in COVID-19. For the study at large: The samples span acute and convalescent COVID-19 from the United States, Italy and Spain. T cells, B-cell-depleted T cells, or PBMCs provided the cDNA or gDNA that served as material.

The CDR3 spans 12 residues. Between the trimmed V and J ends, which lost 4 bases and 8 bases, there was a span of 11 bases. From germline, CDR1 is ENHRY and CDR2 SYGVKD. Enrolled during active infection, Seattle patients were then followed longitudinally. This TCR was recovered from a woman in her fifties or sixties with COVID-19, enrolled during active disease. The sequenced material came from peripheral blood. The chain uses TRBV10-3 and TRBJ2-5; D not resolved. CDR3 amino acids: CAISGGAATQYF. The CDR3 bases are TGTGCCATCAGTGGAGGAGCCGCAACCCAGTACTTC.